The clone carrying this TCR beta chain was observed a single time. As yet, its antigen is unknown. This entry comes from a study of shared clonotypes between healthy human individuals. Germline V gene data show CDR1 as GTSNPN and CDR2 as SVGIG (reference sequence). Trimming removed 1 base from V and 8 bases from J; junction bases left unmatched: 11. This CDR3 comprises 16 residues. Study-level results: Sampling covered nothing but blood. Tissue TCR repertoires likely differ from those found in blood. When compared with the clonotypes that were shared by all four sorted-subset donors, the non-shared clonotypes turned out to have lower generation probabilities.

Sequencing used immunoSEQ multiplex PCR; TCRdb keeps in-frame clones, though not all of them. The data contain some 2.1 million clones, approximately 95% of them singletons. The sequencing sample was made of naive CD4+ T cells sorted from blood. Described subset: CD45RA+ positively selected. The sequence came from a man aged 18 to 30 in good health. The rearrangement uses TRBV30 and TRBJ2-1; 10 bases match TRBD2. The CDR3 DNA sequence: TGTGCCTGGAGTGCTCCCGGGACTAGCGCACTCGATGAGCAGTTCTTC. Translated, it gives CAWSAPGTSALDEQFF.